This T cell receptor beta chain was retrieved from a study of blood T cell repertoires in COVID-19. Study-wide context: Samples came from the United States, Italy and Spain, spanning acute and convalescent COVID-19. T cells, B-cell-depleted T cells, or PBMCs supplied cDNA or gDNA.

V shed 1 base and J 2 bases; nucleotides not matched to a gene: 8. Germline CDR1 reads LNHNV; CDR2 reads YYDKDF (reference sequence). This CDR3 is built from 17 residues. The authors' processing: Estimated nucleated cell counts came from reference gene primer amplification. Profiled with immunoSEQ multiplex PCR; TCRdb holds only in-frame clones, not every one. V and J calls and clone size are copied from that table; D and trimming were computed from the DNA. Among around 26,000 clones listed, 82% were seen once. The chain links TRBV15 to TRBJ2-3; TRBD2 matches at 8 bases. This clonotype was sampled from a human donor in a cohort sampled during active COVID-19. The sequenced sample consisted of peripheral blood. The CDR3 here is CATSRGMSGGATDTQYF. Written as DNA, the CDR3 is TGTGCCACCAGCAGAGGTATGTCGGGGGGGGCCACAGATACGCAGTATTTT.